This T cell receptor (beta chain) was identified during a study of response to subunit inactivated influenza vaccine. General study findings and limits: There was a suggestion from the authors that each seasonal influenza vaccination recruits few new T cells.

This clonotype was detected ten times or more. No antigen is known for it. Per germline, CDR1 SGHTA and CDR2 FQGNSA. The CDR3 extends over 17 amino acids. Losses at the gene ends were 8 bases for V and 6 bases for J; bases not matched to a gene: 12. TCRdb ran MiXCR on the RT-PCR reads and lists one entry per CDR3 protein. The sample lists roughly 790,000 distinct CDR3 sequences; around 20% were seen once. This sequence was found in a man aged 50 to 60 who received an inactivated influenza vaccine. The source material was PBMCs from blood, sampled 5 to 6 days after vaccination. The chain has TRBV7-2 and TRBJ2-1; 14 bases map to TRBD2. The CDR3 region has the DNA TGTGCCAGCGGACCGGGACTAGCGGGAGTCGGAGGCAATGAGCAGTTCTTC. It is translated as CASGPGLAGVGGNEQFF.